The 25 T cell receptor beta chains below were found in one sample sequenced in a study of graft-versus-host responses after intestinal transplantation. Clones were read by immunoSEQ multiplex PCR, and TCRdb kept only the in-frame ones, dropping some. The sample carries over 65,000 clones, about nine tenths recorded once. For these receptors, no antigen is known. The sample in question was unstimulated CD4+ T cells sorted from spleen or lymph node cells, obtained before intestinal transplant. The receptors come from a human donor who received an intestinal transplant.

This clone was observed once. The V and J genes are TRBV5-6 and TRBJ1-4, with 7 bases aligning to TRBD1. J lost 8 bases, V lost 2 bases, and 9 bases had no gene match. Per the germline V gene, CDR1 is SGHDT and CDR2 is YYEEEE. This CDR3 contains 15 residues. The CDR3 DNA follows: TGTGCCAGCAGCTTAACGGGGCAGGGGGAAGAAAAACTGTTTTTT. This encodes CASSLTGQGEEKLFF.

The chain has TRBV7-6 and TRBJ2-7; 7 nucleotides line up with TRBD1. The CDR3 contains 16 residues. After removal of 4 bases from V and 2 bases from J, the junction contained 11 bases not matched to a gene. Germline CDR1 reads SGHVS; CDR2 reads FNYEAQ. CDR3 coding DNA: TGTGCCAGCAGCTCAGACCCTACAGGGGCTACCTACGAGCAGTACTTC. The encoded protein is CASSSDPTGATYEQYF.

The chain has TRBV7-2 and TRBJ2-2; the match to TRBD1 covers 7 bases. The CDR3 loop spans 16 amino acids. Germline CDR1 SGHTA, CDR2 FQGNSA. V shed 5 bases and J 4 bases; nucleotides not matched to a gene: 10. CDR3 loop: CASSPGQDRTTGELFF. The CDR3, as DNA: TGTGCCAGCAGCCCCGGGCAGGACAGGACCACCGGGGAGCTGTTTTTT.

The chain employs TRBV4-3 and TRBJ2-5; 8 bases are shared with TRBD1. The J call may not be correct, given that the DNA end is closer to TRBJ2-7. Germline CDR1 and CDR2: LGHNA and YSLEER. The CDR3 has 17 amino acids. The CDR3 protein is CASSQTWDRISPYEQYF. CDR3 DNA: TGCGCCAGCAGCCAAACCTGGGACAGGATATCCCCCTACGAGCAGTACTTC.

The chain couples TRBV5-6 to TRBJ1-2; D remains unclear. The CDR3 spans 15 residues. With 0 bases removed from V and 0 bases from J, the gap between germline ends came to 9 bases. Per germline, CDR1 SGHDT and CDR2 YYEEEE. The DNA for the CDR3 is TGTGCCAGCAGCTTGGTATGGGAGTCTAACTATGGCTACACCTTC. Its translation: CASSLVWESNYGYTF. Full variable domain (missing parts from reference TRBV5-6 and TRBJ1-2): DAGVTQSPTHLIKTRGQQVTLRCSPKSGHDTVSWYQQALGQGPQFIFQYYEEEERQRGNFPDRFSGHQFPNYSSELNVNALLLGDSALYLCASSLVWESNYGYTFGSGTRLTVV.

V is TRBV13 and J is TRBJ2-3, with 13 bases lining up with TRBD2. CDR3 size: 19 residues. V lost 6 bases to trimming and J lost 1 base; unmatched junction nucleotides: 13. Germline V gives CDR1 PRHDT, CDR2 FYEKMQ (reference sequence). This CDR3 is CASSPTSGGANLGTDTQYF. DNA of the CDR3: TGTGCCAGCAGTCCAACTAGCGGGGGGGCCAACCTAGGCACAGATACGCAGTATTTT.

V and J are TRBV23-1 and TRBJ2-1, with TRBD1 identical over 9 bases. TRBV23-1 is an open reading frame whose function is uncertain. The V gene end was trimmed by 9 bases and the J gene end by 5 bases; junction bases not matched to a gene: 23. The CDR3 is 19 amino acids. The CDR3 loop is CARPGQGGSLDHPDNEQFF. The CDR3 DNA follows: TGCGCCAGGCCGGGACAGGGAGGGTCGTTGGACCATCCGGACAATGAGCAGTTCTTC.

J is TRBJ2-7 and V is TRBV10-3, with D possibly matching TRBD2 (6 bases). Germline V gene sequence: CDR1 ENHRY, CDR2 SYGVKD. The CDR3 is 13 residues long. The V gene lost 7 bases and the J gene lost 7 bases, with 17 bases spanning the gap. CDR3 sequence reads: CAITRDLNQEQYF. The CDR3 bases are TGTGCCATCACTCGGGACTTAAACCAAGAGCAGTACTTC.

V gene TRBV9 combines with J gene TRBJ2-1, with D possibly matching TRBD2 (6 bases). CDR1 and CDR2 from the germline V gene are SGDLS and YYNGEE. V lost 0 bases and J 0 bases, leaving 10 bases between the germline ends. The CDR3 totals 16 residues. CDR3 sequence (DNA): TGTGCCAGCAGCGTAGCGGCGGGGAGCTCCTACAATGAGCAGTTCTTC. Translating gives CASSVAAGSSYNEQFF.

This chain joins TRBV2 and TRBJ2-1; TRBD2 matches at 9 bases. Germline assignment: CDR1 SNHLY and CDR2 FYNNEI. This CDR3 contains 17 residues. V dropped 0 bases and J dropped 7; count of bases not matched to a gene: 10. The chain's CDR3 is CASSEALRAGGLNEQFF. The CDR3 DNA reads as TGTGCCAGCAGTGAAGCGCTTCGGGCGGGGGGGCTGAATGAGCAGTTCTTC.

The chain is built from TRBV7-2 and TRBJ1-2, with TRBD1 as a possible D gene (5 bases). CDR1 is SGHTA and CDR2 is FQGNSA in the germline V gene. Trimming removed 5 bases at V and 4 bases at J, with 23 bases between. The CDR3 runs to 17 residues. For the CDR3, the DNA is TGTGCCAGCAGCCGAATCGGCGGTCAGGGCTTGGTCTATGGCTACACCTTC. Amino acids: CASSRIGGQGLVYGYTF.

The CDR3 sequence: CASSSPGQGDEQYF. The DNA of the CDR3 is TGTGCCAGTAGTAGCCCGGGACAGGGAGACGAGCAGTACTTC. The J gene is TRBJ2-7, the V gene TRBV19; 9 bases fit TRBD1. Germline V lookup: CDR1 LNHDA, CDR2 SQIVND (reference sequence). CDR3 length equals 14 residues. Trimming cost V 4 bases and J 5 bases; bases outside gene matches: 6.

The genes are TRBV6-1 and TRBJ1-3; 7 positions match TRBD1. With 5 bases clipped from V and 2 bases from J, the junction kept 3 bases outside the gene matches. There are 14 residues in the CDR3. Germline values: CDR1 MNHNS, CDR2 SASEGT. CDR3 sequence reads: CASSQTGTGNTIYF. The CDR3, as DNA: TGTGCCAGCAGTCAGACAGGGACTGGAAACACCATATATTTT.

The rearrangement links TRBV6-1 to TRBJ2-7; D possibly corresponds to TRBD1 (8 bases). Trimming removed 6 bases at V and 1 base at J, with 16 bases between. The V gene's germline CDR1 is MNHNS and CDR2 SASEGT. CDR3 size: 15 residues. The CDR3 reads CASRAGQVVSYEQYF. The CDR3 nucleotides are TGTGCCAGCAGAGCGGGACAGGTCGTATCCTACGAGCAGTACTTC.

The chain employs TRBV7-9 and TRBJ2-7, with D possibly TRBD1 on 5 matching bases. Trimming left V 4 bases short and J 2 bases short, with 12 bases between. Looked up from germline, CDR1 is SEHNR and CDR2 is FQNEAQ (reference sequence). The CDR3 loop spans 14 amino acids. CDR3 bases: TGTGCCAGCAGCTCCGGGCAGGGTGCCTACGAGCAGTACTTC. Translation gives CASSSGQGAYEQYF.

The chain joins TRBV7-9 to TRBJ1-1; no reliable D call. Germline V CDR1 and CDR2: SEHNR, FQNEAQ (reference sequence). This CDR3 contains 12 residues. The V and J ends lost 5 bases and 7 bases respectively, with 11 bases between them. CDR3 residues: CASSRGPLEAFF. CDR3 nucleotide sequence: TGTGCCAGCAGCCGCGGGCCACTTGAAGCTTTCTTT.

This chain links TRBV9 with TRBJ2-3; 12 bases line up with TRBD2. Trimming removed 4 bases from V and 5 bases from J; junction bases left unmatched: 8. Germline V gene sequence: CDR1 SGDLS, CDR2 YYNGEE. The CDR3 is 16 amino acids. CDR3 residues: CASSPLAGGPRDTQYF. For the CDR3, the DNA is TGTGCCAGCAGCCCGCTAGCGGGGGGGCCAAGAGATACGCAGTATTTT.

This rearrangement joins TRBV5-8 to TRBJ2-2; weak D call: TRBD2 (6 bases). The length of the CDR3 is 16 residues. Germline assignment: CDR1 SGHTS and CDR2 YDEGEE. V shed 4 bases and J shed 4 bases, with 17 bases lying between them. This chain's CDR3 is CASSPPRGLLTGELFF. CDR3 DNA sequence: TGTGCCAGCAGCCCCCCTCGGGGGTTACTCACCGGGGAGCTGTTTTTT.

The CDR3 nucleotides read TGTGCCAGCACAGGACAGGGGGAGGCCACTGAAGCTTTCTTT. It encodes CASTGQGEATEAFF. This rearrangement joins TRBV2 to TRBJ1-1; 10 nucleotides agree with TRBD1. Germline trimming cut 7 bases from V and 4 bases from J; bases unmatched to any gene: 6. Germline CDR1 and CDR2: SNHLY and FYNNEI. The CDR3 consists of 14 residues.

V is TRBV30 and J is TRBJ1-1; D not certain. The germline CDR1 and CDR2 sequences are GTSNPN and SVGIG (reference sequence). This CDR3 spans 13 amino acids. The V and J ends lost 7 bases and 1 base respectively, with 13 bases between them. The CDR3 protein is CASNSRPNTEAFF. The CDR3 nucleotides read TGTGCCTCTAACAGCCGACCGAACACTGAAGCTTTCTTT. Full variable domain (missing parts from reference TRBV30 and TRBJ1-1): SQTIHQWPATLVQPVGSPLSLECTVEGTSNPNLYWYRQAAGRGLQLLFYSVGIGQISSEVPQNLSASRPQDRQFILSSKKLLLSDSGFYLCASNSRPNTEAFFGQGTRLTVV.

This chain connects TRBV28 to TRBJ1-6; no definite D call. There are 14 residues in the CDR3. CDR1 MDHEN and CDR2 SYDVKM come from the germline V gene. Trimming removed 6 bases from V and 5 bases from J, with 11 bases in between. CDR3 amino acids: CASRTGFNNSPLHF. The CDR3 DNA sequence: TGTGCCAGCAGAACGGGATTTAATAATTCACCCCTCCACTTT.

The chain joins TRBV30 to TRBJ2-1; TRBD2 might be the D (6 bases). The CDR3 extends over 15 amino acids. The ends were cut back, 7 bases at V and 4 bases at J, with 20 bases in the middle. The germline V gene has CDR1 GTSNPN and CDR2 SVGIG (reference sequence). The CDR3 protein is CASQRGLGGYNEQFF. For the CDR3, the DNA is TGTGCCTCCCAGAGGGGACTTGGAGGTTACAATGAGCAGTTCTTC.

This clone has a handful of counts. V gene TRBV5-1 combines with J gene TRBJ2-3, with 7 nucleotides matching TRBD1. Germline V gives CDR1 SGHRS, CDR2 YFSETQ. J gave up 3 bases and V 0 bases, and 1 base lay outside the gene matches. The CDR3 sequence is 14 residues long. CDR3 DNA: TGCGCCAGCAGCTTGGAACAGGGGACAGATACGCAGTATTTT. It yields the protein CASSLEQGTDTQYF. The full variable domain, with the rest looked up from reference TRBV5-1 and TRBJ2-3, is KAGVTQTPRYLIKTRGQQVTLSCSPISGHRSVSWYQQTPGQGLQFLFEYFSETQRNKGNFPGRFSGRQFSNSRSEMNVSTLELGDSALYLCASSLEQGTDTQYFGPGTRLTVL.

V and J are TRBV7-9 and TRBJ2-1, with 7 bases fitting TRBD2. This CDR3 is 15 amino acids long. J was trimmed by 8 bases and V by 4 bases; bases with no gene match: 11. Germline loops: CDR1 SEHNR, CDR2 FQNEAQ (reference sequence). The CDR3 coding sequence is TGTGCCAGCAGCTCTCTGGGGGGGGTTGTCGATGAGCAGTTCTTC. Residues: CASSSLGGVVDEQFF.

V and J are TRBV19 and TRBJ1-2; D might be TRBD1 (6 bases). The germline gives CDR1 LNHDA, CDR2 SQIVND (reference sequence). Trimming shortened V by 2 bases and J by 4 bases, and 11 bases separated the two germline ends. The CDR3 consists of 14 residues. In nucleotides, the CDR3 is TGTGCCAGTAGTATAATCGACAGGCGCTATGGCTACACCTTC. The encoded protein is CASSIIDRRYGYTF. Combining the CDR3 with reference TRBV19 and TRBJ1-2 gives the whole variable domain DGGITQSPKYLFRKEGQNVTLSCEQNLNHDAMYWYRQDPGQGLRLIYYSQIVNDFQKGDIAEGYSVSREKKESFPLTVTSAQKNPTAFYLCASSIIDRRYGYTFGSGTRLTVV.